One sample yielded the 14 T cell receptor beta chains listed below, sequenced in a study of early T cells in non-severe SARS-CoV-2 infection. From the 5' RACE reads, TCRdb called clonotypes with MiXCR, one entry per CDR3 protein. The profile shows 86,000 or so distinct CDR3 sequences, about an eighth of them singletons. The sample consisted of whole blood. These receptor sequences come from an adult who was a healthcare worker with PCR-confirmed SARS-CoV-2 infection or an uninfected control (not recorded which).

As DNA, the CDR3 is TGTGCCAGCTCTCAGACAGGGGCCTCCGAGCAGTACTTC. Amino acid sequence: CASSQTGASEQYF. This rearrangement joins TRBV18 to TRBJ2-7; 8 bases are a match to TRBD1. V shed 6 bases and J 6 bases; nucleotides not matched to a gene: 7. The CDR3 has 13 amino acids. CDR1 and CDR2 (germline): KGHSH, LQKENI.

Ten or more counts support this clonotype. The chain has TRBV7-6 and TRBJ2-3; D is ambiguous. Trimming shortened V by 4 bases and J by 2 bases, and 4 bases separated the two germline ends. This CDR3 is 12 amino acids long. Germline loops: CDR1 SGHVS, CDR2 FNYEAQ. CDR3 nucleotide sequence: TGTGCCAGCAGCTCTTACACAGATACGCAGTATTTT. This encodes CASSSYTDTQYF. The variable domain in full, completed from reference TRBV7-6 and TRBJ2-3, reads GAGVSQSPRYKVTKRGQDVALRCDPISGHVSLYWYRQALGQGPEFLTYFNYEAQQDKSGLPNDRFSAERPEGSISTLTIQRTEQRDSAMYRCASSSYTDTQYFGPGTRLTVL.

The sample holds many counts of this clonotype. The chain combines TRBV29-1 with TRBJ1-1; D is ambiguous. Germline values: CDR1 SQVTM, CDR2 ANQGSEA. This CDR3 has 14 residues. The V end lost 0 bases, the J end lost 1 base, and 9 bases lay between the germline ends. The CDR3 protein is CSVEDRPANTEAFF. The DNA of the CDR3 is TGCAGCGTTGAAGACAGACCCGCGAACACTGAAGCTTTCTTT.

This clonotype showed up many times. The CDR3 sequence: CASSPFISNSPLHF. The DNA for the CDR3 is TGTGCCAGCAGCCCGTTCATATCGAATTCACCCCTCCACTTT. The chain has TRBV7-9 and TRBJ1-6; no definite D call. Looked up from germline, CDR1 is SEHNR and CDR2 is FQNEAQ (reference sequence). The ends were cut back, 5 bases at V and 7 bases at J, with 12 bases in the middle. The CDR3 spans 14 residues.

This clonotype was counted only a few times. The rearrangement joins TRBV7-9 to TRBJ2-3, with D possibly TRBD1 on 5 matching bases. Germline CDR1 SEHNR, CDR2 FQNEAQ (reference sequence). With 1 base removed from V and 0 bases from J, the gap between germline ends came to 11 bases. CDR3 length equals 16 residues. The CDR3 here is CASSLVRWGSTDTQYF. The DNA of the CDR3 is TGTGCCAGCAGCTTAGTTAGGTGGGGCAGCACAGATACGCAGTATTTT. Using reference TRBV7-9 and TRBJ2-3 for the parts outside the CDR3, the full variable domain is DTGVSQNPRHKITKRGQNVTFRCDPISEHNRLYWYRQTLGQGPEFLTYFQNEAQLEKSRLLSDRFSAERPKGSFSTLEIQRTEQGDSAMYLCASSLVRWGSTDTQYFGPGTRLTVL.

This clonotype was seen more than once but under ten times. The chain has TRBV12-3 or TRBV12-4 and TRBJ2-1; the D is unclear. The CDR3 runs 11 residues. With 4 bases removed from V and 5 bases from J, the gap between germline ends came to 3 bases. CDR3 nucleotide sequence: TGTGCCAGCAGTTGGCACAATGAGCAGTTCTTC. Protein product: CASSWHNEQFF.

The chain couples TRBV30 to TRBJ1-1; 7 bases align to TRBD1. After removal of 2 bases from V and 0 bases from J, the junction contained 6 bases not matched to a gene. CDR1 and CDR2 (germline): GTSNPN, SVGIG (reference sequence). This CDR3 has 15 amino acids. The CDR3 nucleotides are TGTGCCTGGAGTTTTGGGACAGCTATGAACACTGAAGCTTTCTTT. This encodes CAWSFGTAMNTEAFF.

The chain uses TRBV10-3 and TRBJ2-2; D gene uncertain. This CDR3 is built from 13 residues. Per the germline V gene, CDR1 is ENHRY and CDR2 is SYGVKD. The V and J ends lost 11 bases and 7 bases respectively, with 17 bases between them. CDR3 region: CAACQVSGGELFF. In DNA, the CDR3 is TGTGCCGCATGCCAGGTATCAGGCGGGGAGCTGTTTTTT.

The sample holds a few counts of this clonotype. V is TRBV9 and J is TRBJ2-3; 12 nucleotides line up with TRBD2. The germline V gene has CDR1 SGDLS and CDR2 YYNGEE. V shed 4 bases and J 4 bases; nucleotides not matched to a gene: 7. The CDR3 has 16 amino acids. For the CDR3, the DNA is TGTGCCAGCAGCACCGGACTAGCGGGAATAGCAGATACGCAGTATTTT. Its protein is CASSTGLAGIADTQYF.

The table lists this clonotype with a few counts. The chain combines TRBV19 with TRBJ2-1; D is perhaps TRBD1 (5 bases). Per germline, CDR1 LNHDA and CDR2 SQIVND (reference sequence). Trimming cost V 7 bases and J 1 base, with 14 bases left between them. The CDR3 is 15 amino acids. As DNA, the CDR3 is TGTGCCAGTAATAAGGGGAAAGCGTCCTACAATGAGCAGTTCTTC. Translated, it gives CASNKGKASYNEQFF.

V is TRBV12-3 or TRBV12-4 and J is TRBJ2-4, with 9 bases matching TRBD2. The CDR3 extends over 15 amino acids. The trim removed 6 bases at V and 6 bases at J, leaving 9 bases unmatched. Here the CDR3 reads CASRELAGAGNIQYF. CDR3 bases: TGTGCCAGCAGAGAATTAGCGGGAGCTGGAAACATTCAGTACTTC.

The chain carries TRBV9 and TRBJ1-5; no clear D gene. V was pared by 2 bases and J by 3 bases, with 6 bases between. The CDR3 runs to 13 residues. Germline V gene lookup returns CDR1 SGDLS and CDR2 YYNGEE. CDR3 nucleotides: TGTGCCAGCAGCGTGGGTTCCAATCAGCCCCAGCATTTT. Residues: CASSVGSNQPQHF.

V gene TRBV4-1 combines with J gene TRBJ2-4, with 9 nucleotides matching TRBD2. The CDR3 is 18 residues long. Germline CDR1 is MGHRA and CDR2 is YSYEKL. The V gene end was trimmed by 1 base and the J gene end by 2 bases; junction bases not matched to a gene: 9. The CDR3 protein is CASSQGRASGMTKNIQYF. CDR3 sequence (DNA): TGCGCCAGCAGCCAAGGGAGGGCTAGCGGGATGACCAAAAACATTCAGTACTTC.

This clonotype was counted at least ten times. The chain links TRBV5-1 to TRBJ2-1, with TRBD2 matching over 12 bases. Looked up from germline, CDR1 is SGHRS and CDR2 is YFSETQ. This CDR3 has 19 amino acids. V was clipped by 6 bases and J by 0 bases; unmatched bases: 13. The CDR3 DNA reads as TGCGCCAGCACTATGGGCGCTAGCGGGGGGGAAAGCTCCTACAATGAGCAGTTCTTC. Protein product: CASTMGASGGESSYNEQFF.